These 25 T cell receptor beta chains were sequenced from one sample in a study of regulatory T cells in long-lasting Graves disease (dated by TCRdb to the early 2020s). The time point label here, explained by the study, means: persistent/refractory GD, antithyroid drugs over 5 years with positive TRAb. For both TCR sequencing and RNA sequencing, RNA was extracted from PBMCs using TRIzol. The method behind the library was multiplex PCR. TCRdb lists the instrument as Illumina HiSeq 4000. To build TCR beta libraries, CDR3 regions were amplified by Arm-PCR using iRepertoire HTBI primers. Clones were called with MiXCR by TCRdb after fastp trimmed the public reads at Q25, and only in-frame beta chains were retained. Every CDR3 protein is listed once, alongside the most common genes and DNA of its rows. The sample contains a few hundred thousand distinct CDR3 sequences, around a quarter of them found a single time. The ten most abundant clones make up approximately 26% of the sample.

The starting material was peripheral blood mononuclear cells (PBMCs), obtained when the disease was refractory, from a patient treated with antithyroid drugs. The receptors come from a female donor with Graves disease.

The chain has TRBV29-1 and TRBJ1-1, with a possible D match to TRBD1 (6 bases). The V gene's germline CDR1 is SQVTM and CDR2 ANQGSEA. Trimming left V 6 bases short and J 11 bases short, with 22 bases between. This CDR3 region has 13 residues. The CDR3 sequence: CSVDKLRGAGAFF. CDR3 DNA sequence: TGCAGCGTCGATAAGTTGAGGGGGGCGGGGGCTTTCTTT.

The V gene is TRBV27, the J gene TRBJ1-1; possible D gene TRBD1, 5 bases. Germline V gives CDR1 MNHEY, CDR2 SMNVEV (reference sequence). The ends were cut back, 5 bases at V and 1 base at J, with 11 bases in the middle. The CDR3 has 14 amino acids. This chain's CDR3 is CASSPTAWNTEAFF. CDR3 coding DNA: TGTGCCAGCAGTCCGACAGCCTGGAACACTGAAGCTTTCTTT.

This clonotype was picked up a small number of times. CDR3 loop: CASSEGGIATGELFF. CDR3 sequence (DNA): TGTGCCAGCAGTGAAGGAGGGATAGCCACCGGGGAGCTGTTTTTT. The chain combines TRBV2 with TRBJ2-2, with D tentatively TRBD2 (5 bases). Germline V lookup: CDR1 SNHLY, CDR2 FYNNEI. V was shortened by 1 base and J by 4 bases, with 10 bases between the two germline ends. This CDR3 has 15 amino acids.

The chain carries TRBV3-1 and TRBJ2-7; TRBD2 matches 7 bases. CDR3 size: 15 residues. Trimming cost V 0 bases and J 1 base; bases outside gene matches: 3. From germline, CDR1 is LGHDT and CDR2 YNNKEL (reference sequence). The CDR3 DNA reads as TGTGCCAGCAGCCAAGACACTAGCGAGTCCTACGAGCAGTACTTC. As protein: CASSQDTSESYEQYF.

This clonotype was observed a few times. This chain joins TRBV2 and TRBJ2-6; 9 nucleotides align to TRBD2. The germline gives CDR1 SNHLY, CDR2 FYNNEI. V trimming: 5 bases; J trimming: 0 bases; junction bases outside the gene matches: 8. There are 18 residues in the CDR3. The CDR3 DNA follows: TGTGCCAGCAGTCGGGCTAGCGGGATGAGCTCTGGGGCCAACGTCCTGACTTTC. Its protein product is CASSRASGMSSGANVLTF.

The CDR3 loop reads CASRKELSPLHF. CDR3 DNA sequence: TGCGCCAGCAGAAAGGAGCTGTCACCCCTCCACTTT. The chain combines TRBV5-1 with TRBJ1-6; no clear D gene. CDR3 length: 12 residues. Deletions cut 5 bases from V and 10 bases from J, with 10 bases between. Per germline, CDR1 SGHRS and CDR2 YFSETQ.

This clonotype was seen a handful of times. The chain has TRBV4-1 and TRBJ1-2, with TRBD1 matching 7 bases. The CDR3 consists of 17 residues. CDR1 is MGHRA, CDR2 YSYEKL, per germline. The V gene end was trimmed by 4 bases and the J gene end by 2 bases; junction bases not matched to a gene: 13. CDR3 in DNA: TGCGCCAGCAGCCTCTTCCCGTCCGGGACAGAGAACTATGGCTACACCTTC. The encoded protein is CASSLFPSGTENYGYTF.

This clonotype was counted at least ten times. CDR3 nucleotides: TGTGCCAGCAGTTTATGGGAAGGGAACGAGCAGTACTTC. This encodes CASSLWEGNEQYF. V and J are TRBV28 and TRBJ2-7; D is unresolved. Germline V gene lookup returns CDR1 MDHEN and CDR2 SYDVKM. This CDR3 has 13 amino acids. V dropped 0 bases and J dropped 5 bases, with 8 bases sitting between them.

This clonotype was observed a handful of times. The V call is TRBV28, the J call TRBJ1-5; maybe TRBD1 (5 bases). The CDR3 is made up of 15 amino acids. Trimming shortened V by 10 bases and J by 2 bases, and 18 bases separated the two germline ends. The germline CDR1 and CDR2 sequences are MDHEN and SYDVKM. CDR3 amino acids: CATTLQGWGNQPQHF. Written as DNA, the CDR3 is TGTGCCACCACGCTCCAGGGTTGGGGCAATCAGCCCCAGCATTTT.

The chain joins TRBV7-9 to TRBJ2-5, with D perhaps TRBD1 (5 bases). This CDR3 comprises 13 residues. Per germline, CDR1 SEHNR and CDR2 FQNEAQ (reference sequence). Trimming removed 5 bases at V and 4 bases at J, with 11 bases between. CDR3 coding DNA: TGTGCCAGCAGCCCCAGGGTGGTAGAGACCCAGTACTTC. Its protein is CASSPRVVETQYF.

This clonotype was recorded many times. The rearrangement uses TRBV5-5 and TRBJ2-4, with D possibly matching TRBD1 (6 bases). The germline CDR1 and CDR2 sequences are SGHKS and YYEKEE (reference sequence). Trimming pared 4 bases from V and 6 bases from J, leaving 11 bases between. The CDR3 is 13 amino acids. The CDR3 nucleotides are TGTGCCAGCAGCCCGGACAGAATAAACATTCAGTACTTC. Translation gives CASSPDRINIQYF.

Concerning this clonotype itself: Since a much larger clone is just one base distant, this may be a read error. The chain combines TRBV30 with TRBJ2-5, with a possible D match to TRBD2 (6 bases). Germline V gives CDR1 GTSNPN, CDR2 SVGIG (reference sequence). This CDR3 contains 14 residues. V was clipped by 0 bases and J by 3 bases, with 11 bases between them. The CDR3 reads CAWSVHSGEETQYF. CDR3 coding DNA: TGTGCCTGGAGTGTACATAGCGGAGAAGAGACCCAGTACTTC.

This clonotype was recorded at least ten times. This chain links TRBV7-9 with TRBJ2-7; 8 bases are a match to TRBD2. The CDR3 spans 15 residues. The junction had 5 bases not matched to a gene; V was cut back by 2 bases and J by 2 bases. The germline gives CDR1 SEHNR, CDR2 FQNEAQ (reference sequence). CDR3 amino acids: CASSLLAGWTYEQYF. Here the CDR3 DNA reads TGTGCCAGCAGCTTACTAGCGGGTTGGACCTACGAGCAGTACTTC. Using reference TRBV7-9 and TRBJ2-7 for the parts outside the CDR3, the full variable domain is DTGVSQNPRHKITKRGQNVTFRCDPISEHNRLYWYRQTLGQGPEFLTYFQNEAQLEKSRLLSDRFSAERPKGSFSTLEIQRTEQGDSAMYLCASSLLAGWTYEQYFGPGTRLTVT.

The chain employs TRBV7-9 and TRBJ2-2; 8 bases map to TRBD2. Germline loops: CDR1 SEHNR, CDR2 FQNEAQ (reference sequence). The CDR3 spans 15 residues. J gave up 5 bases and V 1 base, and 3 bases lay outside the gene matches. CDR3 amino acids: CASSLVGLETGELFF. The CDR3 region has the DNA TGTGCCAGCAGCTTAGTGGGACTAGAGACCGGGGAGCTGTTTTTT.

This clonotype was recorded a few times. V and J are TRBV2 and TRBJ1-5; no reliable D call. CDR1 and CDR2 (germline): SNHLY, FYNNEI. This CDR3 spans 14 amino acids. Trimming pared 6 bases from V and 0 bases from J, leaving 9 bases between. CDR3 nucleotide sequence: TGTGCCAGCAGCGCCGCTTATAGCAATCAGCCCCAGCATTTT. Its translation is CASSAAYSNQPQHF.

This clonotype has just a few counts. The rearrangement uses TRBV6-5 and TRBJ1-2, with D hard to call. This CDR3 contains 16 residues. V lost 0 bases to trimming and J lost 3 bases, with 14 bases between them. The germline V gene encodes CDR1 MNHEY and CDR2 SVGAGI. In DNA form, the CDR3 reads TGTGCCAGCAGTTACTCCGCGAGGCAGTTGGACTATGGCTACACCTTC. It is translated as CASSYSARQLDYGYTF.

The chain has TRBV29-1 and TRBJ1-1; D is possibly TRBD1 (5 bases). V was shortened by 7 bases and J by 2 bases, with 11 bases between the two germline ends. This CDR3 has 12 amino acids. The germline gives CDR1 SQVTM, CDR2 ANQGSEA. CDR3 amino acids: CSARQSNTEAFF. CDR3 DNA: TGCAGCGCCCGACAGTCCAACACTGAAGCTTTCTTT.

In its sample, this clonotype was seen a few times. The chain combines TRBV10-3 with TRBJ2-5; D tentatively reads TRBD1 or TRBD2 (6 bases each). This CDR3 has 13 residues. V was cut by 4 bases and J by 5 bases, with 11 bases left in between. In germline, CDR1 is ENHRY, CDR2 SYGVKD. The CDR3 DNA reads TGTGCCATCAGTGGTGGGGGGCATGAGACCCAGTACTTC. Protein: CAISGGGHETQYF.

Within the sample, this clonotype is medium-sized (0.01 to 0.1%). V gene TRBV27 combines with J gene TRBJ1-5; 7 nucleotides match TRBD1. This CDR3 region has 14 residues. CDR1 is MNHEY and CDR2 is SMNVEV in the germline V gene (reference sequence). J gave up 1 base and V 5 bases, and 2 bases lay outside the gene matches. CDR3 nucleotides: TGTGCCAGCAGTCCGACAGGGAGCAATCAGCCCCAGCATTTT. It codes for CASSPTGSNQPQHF.

With respect to this clonotype: Possible read error: a much larger clone is one base away. The rearrangement joins TRBV6-5 to TRBJ1-2; possibly TRBD1 for D (5 bases). CDR3 length: 15 amino acids. Between the trimmed V and J ends, which lost 1 base and 2 bases, there was a span of 11 bases. In germline, CDR1 is MNHEY, CDR2 SVGAGI. For the CDR3, the DNA is TGTGCCAGCAGTTACTTGGGACGATTCAACTATGGCTACACCTTC. Translated, it gives CASSYLGRFNYGYTF.

This clonotype occurred many times. The chain links TRBV28 to TRBJ1-2, with D uncertain. V gave up 6 bases and J gave up 7 bases, with 18 bases separating them. Germline V gene sequence: CDR1 MDHEN, CDR2 SYDVKM. The CDR3 loop spans 14 amino acids. CDR3 DNA: TGTGCCAGCAGACCGCGGCCCTGGAGTAGTGGCTACACCTTC. This gives the protein CASRPRPWSSGYTF.

This clonotype occurred many times. CDR3 protein: CASSYEEGQASNQPQHF. The CDR3 DNA follows: TGTGCCAGCAGTTACGAAGAGGGACAGGCGAGCAATCAGCCCCAGCATTTT. V and J are TRBV6-2 or TRBV6-3 and TRBJ1-5, with 8 nucleotides matching TRBD1. V lost 2 bases to trimming and J lost 1 base; unmatched junction nucleotides: 7. The CDR3 has 17 residues. The germline V gene encodes CDR1 MNHEY and CDR2 SVGEGT.

This clonotype was seen ten or more times. The V call is TRBV20-1, the J call TRBJ2-7; no reliable D call. CDR1 is DFQATT, CDR2 SNEGSKA, per germline (reference sequence). The CDR3 runs to 12 residues. V gave up 6 bases and J gave up 6 bases, with 15 bases separating them. The CDR3 DNA sequence: TGCAGTGCCCTATCAAATCGAGGCGAGCAGTACTTC. Translation: CSALSNRGEQYF.

The chain combines TRBV5-1 with TRBJ2-5; D uncertain. V lost 4 bases to trimming and J lost 3 bases, with 10 bases between them. Germline V gene sequence: CDR1 SGHRS, CDR2 YFSETQ. This CDR3 has 13 residues. CDR3 coding DNA: TGCGCCAGCAGCCGCGACACGAAAGAGACCCAGTACTTC. As protein: CASSRDTKETQYF. Together with reference TRBV5-1 and TRBJ2-5, the CDR3 gives the full variable domain: KAGVTQTPRYLIKTRGQQVTLSCSPISGHRSVSWYQQTPGQGLQFLFEYFSETQRNKGNFPGRFSGRQFSNSRSEMNVSTLELGDSALYLCASSRDTKETQYFGPGTRLLVL.

This clonotype has just a few counts. V and J are TRBV27 and TRBJ2-7; 11 positions agree with TRBD2. Germline CDR1 is MNHEY and CDR2 is SMNVEV (reference sequence). The CDR3 is made up of 14 amino acids. J was trimmed by 4 bases and V by 10 bases; bases with no gene match: 9. CDR3 sequence (DNA): TGTGCCACTCACTCACTAGCGGGGGATTACGAGCAGTACTTC. Its protein is CATHSLAGDYEQYF.